The 29 T cell receptor beta chains below come from one sample, sequenced in a study of blood T cell repertoires in COVID-19. Sequencing used immunoSEQ multiplex PCR; TCRdb keeps in-frame clones, though not all of them. The sample lists approximately 530,000 clones; 85% to 90% were seen once. The sequenced material came from peripheral blood. The receptors here all came from a woman in her 50s with COVID-19, enrolled during active disease.

V and J are TRBV7-3 and TRBJ1-1, with a possible D match to TRBD1 (5 bases). The V gene lost 2 bases and the J gene lost 4 bases, with 14 bases spanning the gap. Germline CDR1 is SGHTA and CDR2 is FQGTGA. The CDR3 covers 15 residues. For the CDR3, the DNA is TGTGCCAGCAGCTTAGGGGCCGGGGGTAGCACTGAAGCTTTCTTT. Translation: CASSLGAGGSTEAFF.

The chain has TRBV19 and TRBJ2-7; 8 positions match TRBD1. V trimming: 4 bases; J trimming: 6 bases; junction bases outside the gene matches: 8. The CDR3 extends over 14 amino acids. Looked up from germline, CDR1 is LNHDA and CDR2 is SQIVND (reference sequence). The CDR3 DNA is TGTGCCAGTAGTACCCAGGGGGCGGTGGGCGAGCAGTACTTC. It codes for CASSTQGAVGEQYF.

The chain links TRBV3-1 (or the pseudogene TRBV3-2) to TRBJ1-2; D not certain. V was cut by 2 bases and J by 6 bases, with 10 bases left in between. Germline lookup yields CDR1 LGHDT and CDR2 YNNKEL (reference sequence). The CDR3 is 13 residues long. The CDR3 DNA reads TGTGCCAGCAGCCAAAGTGGAGCGGATGGCTACACCTTC. It encodes CASSQSGADGYTF.

The J gene is TRBJ2-7, the V gene TRBV7-9, with D perhaps matching TRBD2 (5 bases). The CDR3 loop spans 13 amino acids. Germline assignment: CDR1 SEHNR and CDR2 FQNEAQ (reference sequence). Trimming took off 7 bases at V and 6 bases at J, with 16 bases between the two ends. CDR3 protein: CASTLGRGREQYF. CDR3 in DNA: TGTGCCAGCACCCTGGGGAGAGGGCGCGAGCAGTACTTC. The full variable domain, rest sourced from reference TRBV7-9 and TRBJ2-7, is DTGVSQNPRHKITKRGQNVTFRCDPISEHNRLYWYRQTLGQGPEFLTYFQNEAQLEKSRLLSDRFSAERPKGSFSTLEIQRTEQGDSAMYLCASTLGRGREQYFGPGTRLTVT.

Notes on this clone: This CDR3 is missing its conserved last phenylalanine or tryptophan, likely due to a read error. No DNA is shown, since the ends of the CDR3 on it are uncertain; the CDR3 is the one TCRdb lists. This chain links TRBV5-6 with TRBJ1-4; TRBD1, the table's D call, was not compared with the DNA. The CDR3 extends over 11 residues, inclusive of both ends. Germline V lookup: CDR1 SGHDT, CDR2 YYEEEE. CDR3 region: CASSNRDSVWL.

This chain joins TRBV3-1 (or the pseudogene TRBV3-2) and TRBJ2-7; 8 positions match TRBD2. This CDR3 contains 14 residues. Germline CDR1 reads LGHDT; CDR2 reads YNNKEL (reference sequence). V dropped 0 bases and J dropped 3; count of bases not matched to a gene: 1. CDR3 region: CASSQDGGGYEQYF. CDR3 in DNA: TGTGCCAGCAGCCAAGACGGGGGGGGCTACGAGCAGTACTTC.

The chain uses TRBV29-1 and TRBJ2-5, with unresolved D. Germline V gene lookup returns CDR1 SQVTM and CDR2 ANQGSEA. This CDR3 comprises 12 residues. Trimming left V 6 bases short and J 5 bases short, with 13 bases between. CDR3 bases: TGCAGCGTCTATGACCCGAGGGAGACCCAGTACTTC. This codes for CSVYDPRETQYF.

This chain joins TRBV5-4 and TRBJ1-1, with TRBD1 matching over 8 bases. The V and J ends lost 4 bases and 1 base, in that order; junction bases with no gene match: 6. The length of the CDR3 is 15 residues. Germline V gene sequence: CDR1 SGHNT, CDR2 YYREEE (reference sequence). The CDR3 here is CASSIPDRANTEAFF. CDR3 DNA: TGTGCCAGCAGCATACCGGACAGGGCGAACACTGAAGCTTTCTTT.

This clone was observed a few times. The chain links TRBV30 to TRBJ1-2, with a weak D call TRBD1 (5 bases). The CDR3 runs to 12 residues. Per germline, CDR1 GTSNPN and CDR2 SVGIG (reference sequence). V was trimmed by 4 bases and J by 9 bases, leaving 15 bases between them. DNA of the CDR3: TGTGCCTGGATAAGGGGAGGTAGAAGCTACACCTTC. Residues: CAWIRGGRSYTF.

V gene TRBV5-1 combines with J gene TRBJ2-3, with D possibly matching TRBD2 (6 bases). The CDR3 has 15 amino acids. V was trimmed by 5 bases and J by 6 bases, leaving 19 bases between them. Germline CDR1 is SGHRS and CDR2 is YFSETQ. The CDR3 DNA follows: TGCGCCAGCAGGCAGAGTTCGTCCCGGGGGGATACGCAGTATTTT. The encoded protein is CASRQSSSRGDTQYF.

For the CDR3, the DNA is TGTGCCAGCACTAGAGACAGGGGGCGAACTGAAGCTTTCTTT. It yields the protein CASTRDRGRTEAFF. J is TRBJ1-1 and V is TRBV2; TRBD1 matches at 10 bases. The CDR3 runs 14 residues. The ends lost 7 bases at V and 5 bases at J; junction bases unmatched: 7. Per germline, CDR1 SNHLY and CDR2 FYNNEI.

The genes are TRBV27 and TRBJ2-1; 10 positions match TRBD1. The CDR3 length is 16 residues. The germline V gene has CDR1 MNHEY and CDR2 SMNVEV (reference sequence). The junction had 12 bases not matched to a gene; V was cut back by 5 bases and J by 8 bases. The CDR3 loop is CASSPPPGTGADEQFF. CDR3 DNA sequence: TGTGCCAGCAGTCCCCCCCCCGGGACAGGGGCCGATGAGCAGTTCTTC.

The chain has TRBV5-1 and TRBJ2-1, with a tentative D call TRBD2 (6 bases). Between the trimmed V and J ends, which lost 7 bases and 6 bases, there was a span of 20 bases. The CDR3 is 15 residues long. CDR1 and CDR2 (germline): SGHRS, YFSETQ. DNA of the CDR3: TGCGCCAGCGTCTGGACGGGCGGGGAATCCAATGAGCAGTTCTTC. Protein product: CASVWTGGESNEQFF.

This clone was seen repeatedly, ten times or more. In the same sample, other DNA sequences code for this CDR3. The V gene is TRBV3-1 (or the pseudogene TRBV3-2), the J gene TRBJ2-5; TRBD1 is a possible D gene (6 bases). CDR3 length: 12 amino acids. V lost 3 bases and J lost 5, with 7 bases in between. CDR1 LGHDT and CDR2 YNNKEL come from the germline V gene (reference sequence). CDR3: CASSQGAETQYF. The CDR3, as DNA: TGTGCCAGCAGCCAGGGGGCGGAGACCCAGTACTTC.

The rearrangement uses TRBV7-2 and TRBJ1-2; D remains unclear. V dropped 2 bases and J dropped 4 bases, with 8 bases sitting between them. The CDR3 is made up of 13 amino acids. CDR1 is SGHTA and CDR2 is FQGNSA in the germline V gene. This CDR3 is CASSLKQLYGYTF. CDR3 DNA: TGTGCCAGCAGCTTAAAACAGCTCTATGGCTACACCTTC.

This sequence joins TRBV27 and TRBJ2-3; the match to TRBD2 covers 9 bases. CDR1 is MNHEY, CDR2 SMNVEV, per germline (reference sequence). V shed 4 bases, J shed 2 bases, and the junction held 7 bases outside the gene matches. The CDR3 totals 16 residues. The chain's CDR3 is CASSSLSGGITDTQYF. The CDR3 nucleotides read TGTGCCAGCAGTTCCCTTAGCGGGGGCATCACAGATACGCAGTATTTT.

This sequence joins TRBV21-1 and TRBJ1-2. TRBV21-1 is described as a pseudogene. The CDR3 has 15 residues. The CDR3 sequence is CASSKDPGSRYGYTF. The CDR3, as DNA: TGTGCCAGCAGCAAAGACCCGGGGAGTAGGTATGGCTACACCTTC.

The chain uses TRBV2 and TRBJ1-3; D gene unclear. V shed 3 bases and J shed 11 bases, with 17 bases lying between them. Germline-derived CDR1 and CDR2 are SNHLY and FYNNEI. The CDR3 totals 14 residues. The CDR3 DNA follows: TGTGCCAGCAGTGATTTGGAGGCTACCCGCTCCATATATTTT. It is translated as CASSDLEATRSIYF.

The chain links TRBV6-1 to TRBJ1-1, with D tentatively TRBD1 (6 bases). V was trimmed by 4 bases and J by 0 bases, leaving 21 bases between them. The germline gives CDR1 MNHNS, CDR2 SASEGT. This CDR3 spans 18 amino acids. CDR3: CASSGLGASTFMNTEAFF. CDR3 nucleotides: TGTGCCAGCAGTGGTTTGGGGGCTTCTACATTCATGAACACTGAAGCTTTCTTT.

J is TRBJ1-1 and V is TRBV2; 11 bases align to TRBD1. Germline V gene sequence: CDR1 SNHLY, CDR2 FYNNEI. Trimming took 8 bases from V and 4 from J; bases not matched to a gene: 6. The CDR3 has 14 residues. CDR3 residues: CASLTGTGGTEAFF. The CDR3 DNA reads TGTGCCAGCCTCACCGGGACAGGGGGCACTGAAGCTTTCTTT. The complete variable domain, with remaining parts taken from reference TRBV2 and TRBJ1-1, reads EPEVTQTPSHQVTQMGQEVILRCVPISNHLYFYWYRQILGQKVEFLVSFYNNEISEKSEIFDDQFSVERPDGSNFTLKIRSTKLEDSAMYFCASLTGTGGTEAFFGQGTRLTVV.

This rearrangement joins TRBV28 to TRBJ1-2; 7 bases align to TRBD1. Looked up from germline, CDR1 is MDHEN and CDR2 is SYDVKM. The CDR3 contains 13 residues. V shed 6 bases, J shed 6 bases, and the junction held 7 bases outside the gene matches. The DNA for the CDR3 is TGTGCCAGCAGATCATTTGACAGGGATGGCTACACCTTC. Its translation is CASRSFDRDGYTF.

The chain employs TRBV27 and TRBJ1-1; D not resolved. V lost 8 bases and J 3 bases, leaving 16 bases between the germline ends. The CDR3 covers 14 residues. The germline gives CDR1 MNHEY, CDR2 SMNVEV (reference sequence). The DNA for the CDR3 is TGTGCCAGCGTAGTGCGGGCGGTCCACACTGAAGCTTTCTTT. Protein: CASVVRAVHTEAFF.

This chain links TRBV6-5 with TRBJ1-3; tentatively, D is TRBD1 (5 bases). CDR1 MNHEY and CDR2 SVGAGI come from the germline V gene. V was shortened by 4 bases and J by 3 bases, with 7 bases between the two germline ends. The CDR3 is made up of 13 amino acids. CDR3 residues: CASSLGGGNTIYF. The CDR3, as DNA: TGTGCCAGCAGTTTGGGGGGTGGAAACACCATATATTTT.

V and J are TRBV9 and TRBJ2-1; D might be TRBD2 (7 bases). The CDR3 covers 15 residues. The germline V gene has CDR1 SGDLS and CDR2 YYNGEE. V lost 3 bases to trimming and J lost 0 bases, with 10 bases between them. The CDR3 sequence is CASSEGGDSYNEQFF. As DNA, the CDR3 is TGTGCCAGCAGCGAAGGGGGGGACTCCTACAATGAGCAGTTCTTC.

This sequence joins TRBV3-1 (or the pseudogene TRBV3-2) and TRBJ2-5; no clear D. From germline, CDR1 is LGHDT and CDR2 YNNKEL (reference sequence). This CDR3 spans 14 amino acids. V was shortened by 3 bases and J by 5 bases, with 13 bases between the two germline ends. CDR3 region: CASSHLSWFETQYF. CDR3 coding DNA: TGTGCCAGCAGCCATCTATCTTGGTTTGAGACCCAGTACTTC.

V is TRBV27 and J is TRBJ2-7; TRBD2 matches at 7 bases. The V and J ends lost 4 bases and 4 bases, in that order; junction bases with no gene match: 4. Germline assignment: CDR1 MNHEY and CDR2 SMNVEV (reference sequence). The CDR3 has 13 residues. The CDR3 sequence: CASSWEGGYEQYF. CDR3 DNA: TGTGCCAGCAGTTGGGAGGGAGGGTACGAGCAGTACTTC.

CDR3 region: CASSAMTSSRYQETQYF. The CDR3 DNA sequence: TGTGCCAGCAGCGCAATGACTAGCTCCCGGTACCAAGAGACCCAGTACTTC. The chain combines TRBV3-1 (or the pseudogene TRBV3-2) with TRBJ2-5; 7 nucleotides line up with TRBD2. CDR1 is LGHDT, CDR2 YNNKEL, per germline (reference sequence). The CDR3 loop spans 17 amino acids. Trimming cost V 5 bases and J 0 bases; bases outside gene matches: 12.

The chain has TRBV21-1 and TRBJ1-3; the table gives TRBD1 as D, unverified against the DNA. TRBV21-1 is a documented pseudogene. This CDR3 spans 17 amino acids. In nucleotides, the CDR3 is TGTGCCAGCAGCATAAGACAGGGACACTACTCTGGAAACACCATATATTTT. This sequence encodes CASSIRQGHYSGNTIYF.

The rearrangement links TRBV15 to TRBJ1-4; D is undetermined. The CDR3 has 16 amino acids. CDR1 and CDR2 from the germline V gene are LNHNV and YYDKDF (reference sequence). Trimming shortened V by 0 bases and J by 4 bases, and 12 bases separated the two germline ends. In DNA form, the CDR3 reads TGTGCCACCAGCAGAGATCAAAACACCCTTAATGAAAAACTGTTTTTT. This translates into CATSRDQNTLNEKLFF.